This T cell receptor beta chain was identified in a study of blood T cells in healthy people across ages. This clonotype occurred a few times. Antigen unknown. Isolation per sample recovered at least 7 million PBMCs. RNA extraction gave at least 5.5 micrograms of total RNA per sample. General study findings and limits: Versus aged donors, long-lived donors had higher diversity and more naive CD4+ cells.

The V end lost 1 base, the J end lost 3 bases, and 10 bases lay between the germline ends. Germline CDR1 reads SNHLY; CDR2 reads FYNNEI. CDR3 length: 15 residues. Primers used in a second PCR of about 6 to 12 cycles were a sample-barcoded 5' primer and a J-beta primer mix. TCRdb passed the 5' RACE reads through MiXCR, listing each CDR3 protein once. The table lists approximately 760,000 distinct CDR3 sequences, about 25% of them singletons. Separately, the same data were catalogued under a study of T cells of mothers and their children.

The specimen sequenced was blood. The TCR comes from a boy aged 5-17 years in good health. The V call is TRBV2, the J call TRBJ2-4; tentatively, D is TRBD1 (5 bases). In nucleotides, the CDR3 is TGTGCCAGCAGTGAAGAGGGGCTTGGCAAAAACATTCAGTACTTC. It translates to CASSEEGLGKNIQYF. Looking up the rest from reference TRBV2 and TRBJ2-4 gives the full variable domain: EPEVTQTPSHQVTQMGQEVILRCVPISNHLYFYWYRQILGQKVEFLVSFYNNEISEKSEIFDDQFSVERPDGSNFTLKIRSTKLEDSAMYFCASSEEGLGKNIQYFGAGTRLSVL.